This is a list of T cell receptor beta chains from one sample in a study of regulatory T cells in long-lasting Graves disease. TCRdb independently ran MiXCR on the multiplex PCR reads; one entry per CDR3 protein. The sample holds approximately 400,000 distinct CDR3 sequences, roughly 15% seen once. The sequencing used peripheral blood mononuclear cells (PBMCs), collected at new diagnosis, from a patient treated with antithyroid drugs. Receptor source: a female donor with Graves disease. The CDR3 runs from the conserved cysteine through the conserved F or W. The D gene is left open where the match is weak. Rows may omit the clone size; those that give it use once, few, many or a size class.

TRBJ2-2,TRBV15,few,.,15,CATSRVTGNTGELFF,TGTGCCACCAGCAGAGTGACAGGGAACACCGGGGAGCTGTTTTTT
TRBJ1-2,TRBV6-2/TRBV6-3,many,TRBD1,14,CASSPRAGGSGYTF,TGTGCCAGCAGCCCACGAGCAGGGGGCAGTGGCTACACCTTC
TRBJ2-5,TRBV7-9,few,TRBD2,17,CASSLGGGRRRKETQYF,TGTGCCAGCAGCTTAGGTGGCGGGAGGCGGAGAAAAGAGACCCAGTACTTC
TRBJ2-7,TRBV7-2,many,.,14,CASSLGSSLYEQYF,TGTGCCAGCAGCTTAGGGAGCAGCCTCTACGAGCAGTACTTC
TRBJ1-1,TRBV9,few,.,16,CASSLPVLGGGEEAFF,TGTGCCAGCAGCCTGCCTGTACTGGGGGGGGGCGAAGAAGCTTTCTTT
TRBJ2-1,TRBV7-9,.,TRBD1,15,CASDEGTGSYNEQFF,TGTGCCAGCGACGAAGGGACAGGTTCCTACAATGAGCAGTTCTTC
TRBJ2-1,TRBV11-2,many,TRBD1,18,CASSQRTGSQPRLNEQFF,TGTGCCAGCAGCCAGAGGACAGGGTCACAACCCCGTCTTAATGAGCAGTTCTTC
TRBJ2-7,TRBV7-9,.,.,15,CASSLVLDAAYEQYF,TGTGCCAGCAGCTTAGTGTTAGACGCCGCCTACGAGCAGTACTTC
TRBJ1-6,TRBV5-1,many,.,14,CASSLRAANSPLHF,TGTGCCAGCAGCTTGAGGGCGGCCAATTCACCCCTCCACTTT
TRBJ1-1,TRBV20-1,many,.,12,CSARQSFLEAFF,TGCAGTGCTAGACAGAGTTTTCTTGAAGCTTTCTTT
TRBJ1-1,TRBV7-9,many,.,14,CASSLGSMNTEAFF,TGTGCCAGCAGCTTAGGATCCATGAACACTGAAGCTTTCTTT
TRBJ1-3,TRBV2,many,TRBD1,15,CAPRVRDRARNTIYF,TGTGCCCCTCGAGTCCGGGACAGGGCGAGAAACACCATATATTTT
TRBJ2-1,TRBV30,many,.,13,CASYPVPLNEQFF,TGTGCCTCCTACCCAGTACCTCTCAATGAGCAGTTCTTC
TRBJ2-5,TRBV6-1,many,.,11,CASSRTETQYF,TGTGCCAGCAGTCGTACGGAGACCCAGTACTTC
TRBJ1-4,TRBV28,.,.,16,CASSPFTGRANEKLFF,TGTGCCAGCAGCCCCTTCACCGGAAGGGCTAATGAAAAACTGTTTTTT
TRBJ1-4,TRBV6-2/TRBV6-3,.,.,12,CASSAPGEKLFF,TGTGCCAGCAGTGCTCCCGGTGAAAAACTGTTTTTT
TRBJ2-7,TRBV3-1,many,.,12,CASSHGSYEQYF,TGTGCCAGCAGCCATGGGTCCTACGAGCAGTACTTC
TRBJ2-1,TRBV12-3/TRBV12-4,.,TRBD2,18,CASSLTGVAGALTNEQFF,TGTGCCAGCAGTTTAACGGGAGTAGCGGGAGCCCTAACCAATGAGCAGTTCTTC
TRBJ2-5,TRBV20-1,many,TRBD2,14,CSATQRGGAETQYF,TGCAGTGCGACTCAGCGGGGGGGTGCGGAGACCCAGTACTTC
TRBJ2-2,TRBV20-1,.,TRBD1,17,CSARGRSTGGNTGELFF,TGCAGTGCTAGGGGGCGATCCACAGGGGGGAACACCGGGGAGCTGTTTTTT
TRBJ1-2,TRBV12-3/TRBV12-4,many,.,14,CASSIHDKPYGYTF,TGTGCCAGCAGCATCCATGATAAGCCCTATGGCTACACCTTC
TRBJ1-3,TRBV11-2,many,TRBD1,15,CASRPGQGPGNTIYF,TGTGCCAGCAGACCGGGACAGGGACCCGGAAACACCATATATTTT
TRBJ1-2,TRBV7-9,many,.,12,CASSPTRYGYTF,TGTGCCAGCAGTCCCACCCGCTATGGCTACACCTTC
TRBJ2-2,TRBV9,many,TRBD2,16,CASADFAGGSTGELFF,TGTGCCAGCGCCGACTTCGCGGGAGGGTCCACCGGGGAGCTGTTTTTT
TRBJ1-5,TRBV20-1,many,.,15,CSALFGQNSNQPQHF,TGCAGTGCTCTTTTCGGACAAAATAGCAATCAGCCCCAGCATTTT
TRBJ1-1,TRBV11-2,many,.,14,CASSQGSGGTEAFF,TGTGCCAGCAGCCAAGGGTCGGGTGGGACTGAAGCTTTCTTT
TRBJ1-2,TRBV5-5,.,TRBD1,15,CASSLRTGAWDGYTF,TGTGCCAGCAGCCTACGGACAGGGGCTTGGGATGGCTACACCTTC
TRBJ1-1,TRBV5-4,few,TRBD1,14,CASSPRDRGTEAFF,TGTGCCAGCAGCCCGCGAGACAGGGGCACTGAAGCTTTCTTT
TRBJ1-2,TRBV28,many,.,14,CASSHQQGPYGYTF,TGTGCCAGCAGTCACCAACAGGGCCCCTATGGCTACACCTTC
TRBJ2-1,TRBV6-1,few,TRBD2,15,CASRTSGGKSGEQFF,TGTGCCAGCAGGACTAGCGGGGGGAAGTCGGGTGAGCAGTTCTTC
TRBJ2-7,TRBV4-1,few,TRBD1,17,CASSQVPGQGYVDEQYF,TGCGCCAGCAGCCAAGTCCCCGGACAGGGGTATGTGGACGAGCAGTACTTC
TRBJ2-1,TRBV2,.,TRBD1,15,CASTMTGVTYNEQFF,TGTGCCAGCACTATGACAGGGGTCACCTACAATGAGCAGTTCTTC
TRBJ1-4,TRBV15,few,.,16,CATSRGTDGTNEKLFF,TGTGCCACCAGCAGAGGGACGGACGGGACTAATGAAAAACTGTTTTTT
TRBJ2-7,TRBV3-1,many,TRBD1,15,CASSQGGQVTYEQYF,TGTGCCAGCAGCCAAGGAGGACAGGTTACCTACGAGCAGTACTTC
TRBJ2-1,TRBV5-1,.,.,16,CASSLDPAGSYNEQFF,TGCGCCAGCAGCTTGGATCCAGCTGGCTCCTACAATGAGCAGTTCTTC
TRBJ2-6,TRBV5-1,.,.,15,CASSYENTGANVLTF,TGCGCCAGCAGCTACGAGAACACTGGGGCCAACGTCCTGACTTTC
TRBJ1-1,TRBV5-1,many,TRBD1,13,CASSLTGVTEAFF,TGTGCCAGCAGCTTGACAGGGGTCACTGAAGCTTTCTTT
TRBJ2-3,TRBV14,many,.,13,CASSQGPTHTQYF,TGTGCCAGCAGCCAGGGACCGACCCATACGCAGTATTTT
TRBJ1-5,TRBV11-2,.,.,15,CASSPGPNLNQPQHF,TGTGCCAGCAGCCCGGGCCCTAATTTAAATCAGCCCCAGCATTTT
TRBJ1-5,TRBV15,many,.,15,CATSRDRGSNQPQHF,TGTGCCACCAGCAGAGACAGGGGCAGCAATCAGCCCCAGCATTTT
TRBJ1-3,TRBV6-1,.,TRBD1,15,CASRGAGTGGNTIYF,TGTGCCAGCAGGGGCGCCGGGACAGGGGGAAACACCATATATTTT
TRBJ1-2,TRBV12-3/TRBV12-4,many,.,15,CASSKQGSRRYGYTF,TGTGCCAGCTCAAAACAGGGATCCCGCCGGTATGGCTACACCTTC
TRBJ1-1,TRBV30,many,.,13,CAWSVYLNTEAFF,TGTGCCTGGAGTGTATACCTGAACACTGAAGCTTTCTTT
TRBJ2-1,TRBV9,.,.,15,CASSVGRGPGNEQFF,TGTGCCAGCAGCGTAGGGAGAGGGCCAGGAAATGAGCAGTTCTTC
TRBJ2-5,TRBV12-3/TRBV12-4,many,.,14,CASSYRTSGATQYF,TGTGCCAGCAGTTATAGGACCTCAGGAGCGACCCAGTACTTC
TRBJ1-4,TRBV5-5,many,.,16,CASSPRGDPTNEKLFF,TGTGCCAGCAGCCCTAGAGGAGACCCAACTAATGAAAAACTGTTTTTT
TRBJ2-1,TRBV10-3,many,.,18,CAISGKIPDSNPVNEQFF,TGTGCCATCAGTGGAAAGATACCGGACAGTAACCCCGTCAATGAGCAGTTCTTC
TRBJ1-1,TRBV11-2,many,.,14,CASGHHTGVTEAFF,TGTGCCAGCGGACATCACACGGGAGTCACTGAAGCTTTCTTT
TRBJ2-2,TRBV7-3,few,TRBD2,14,CASSRKGLAGELFF,TGTGCCAGCAGTAGAAAAGGACTAGCCGGGGAGCTGTTTTTT
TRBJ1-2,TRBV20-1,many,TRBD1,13,CSARGQHNYGYTF,TGCAGTGCTAGGGGACAGCACAACTATGGCTACACCTTC
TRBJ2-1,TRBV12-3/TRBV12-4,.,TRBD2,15,CASSRERTSQSEQFF,TGTGCCAGCAGCCGAGAGCGGACTAGCCAGAGTGAGCAGTTCTTC
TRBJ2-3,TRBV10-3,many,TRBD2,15,CAISGLAGGTDTQYF,TGTGCCATCAGTGGTCTAGCGGGTGGCACAGATACGCAGTATTTT
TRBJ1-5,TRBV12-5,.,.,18,CASGLALRQRGSNQPQHF,TGTGCTAGTGGTTTGGCACTTCGGCAGAGGGGGAGCAATCAGCCCCAGCATTTT
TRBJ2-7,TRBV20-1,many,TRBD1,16,CSARDWRDRDSYEQYF,TGCAGTGCTAGAGATTGGAGGGACAGGGACTCCTACGAGCAGTACTTC
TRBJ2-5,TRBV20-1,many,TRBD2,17,CSARRGLAGDPQETQYF,TGCAGTGCTAGACGTGGACTAGCGGGAGACCCCCAAGAGACCCAGTACTTC